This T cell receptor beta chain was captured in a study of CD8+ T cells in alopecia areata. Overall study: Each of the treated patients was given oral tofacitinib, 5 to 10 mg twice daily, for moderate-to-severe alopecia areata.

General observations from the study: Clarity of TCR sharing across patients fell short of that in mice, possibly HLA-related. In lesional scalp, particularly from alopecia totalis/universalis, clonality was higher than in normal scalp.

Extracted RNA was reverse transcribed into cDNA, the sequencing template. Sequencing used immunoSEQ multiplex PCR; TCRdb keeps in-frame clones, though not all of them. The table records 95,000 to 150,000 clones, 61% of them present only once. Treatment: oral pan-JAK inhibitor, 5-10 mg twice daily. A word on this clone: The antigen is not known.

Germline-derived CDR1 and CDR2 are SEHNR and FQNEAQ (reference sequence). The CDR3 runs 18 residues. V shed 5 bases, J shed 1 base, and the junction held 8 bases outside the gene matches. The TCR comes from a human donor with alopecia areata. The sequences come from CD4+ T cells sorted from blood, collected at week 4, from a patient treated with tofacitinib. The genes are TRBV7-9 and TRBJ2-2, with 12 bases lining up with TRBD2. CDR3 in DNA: TGTGCCAGCAGCCCGAGACTAGCGGGGGCCAGGAACACCGGGGAGCTGTTTTTT. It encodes CASSPRLAGARNTGELFF.